The clone carrying this T cell receptor beta chain was found a few times. Trimming took 0 bases from V and 1 from J; bases not matched to a gene: 2. The CDR3 consists of 15 residues. The germline gives CDR1 MNHEY, CDR2 SVGAGI. Per the authors' pipeline: The assay estimated nucleated cells by amplifying reference gene primers. Libraries were prepared by immunoSEQ multiplex PCR; TCRdb keeps only in-frame clonotypes and omits some of them. The V and J calls and the clone size are those of that table, but D and trimming were determined from the DNA. The profile shows about 190,000 clones, around 84% of them singletons. The data are from a study of blood T cell repertoires in COVID-19. Across the whole study: Samples came from the United States, Italy and Spain, spanning acute and convalescent COVID-19. T cells, B-cell-depleted T cells, or PBMCs supplied cDNA or gDNA.

Sequenced material: peripheral blood. The rearrangement links TRBV6-5 to TRBJ2-5; 7 bases fit TRBD2. This TCR was recovered from a man under 40 with active or convalescent COVID-19. The CDR3 sequence is CASSYSGGFQETQYF. The CDR3 DNA reads TGTGCCAGCAGTTACTCGGGAGGGTTCCAAGAGACCCAGTACTTC.